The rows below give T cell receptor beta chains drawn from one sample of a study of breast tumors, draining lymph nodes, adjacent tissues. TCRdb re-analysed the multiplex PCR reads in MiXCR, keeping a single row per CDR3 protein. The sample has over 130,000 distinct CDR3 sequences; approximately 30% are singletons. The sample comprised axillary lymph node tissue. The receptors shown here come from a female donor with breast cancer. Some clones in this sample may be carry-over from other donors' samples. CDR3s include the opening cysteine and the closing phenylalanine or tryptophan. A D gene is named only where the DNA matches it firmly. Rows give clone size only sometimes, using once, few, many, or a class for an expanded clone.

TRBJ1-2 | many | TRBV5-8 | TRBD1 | CASSLSQTGYGYTF | TGTGCCAGCAGCTTATCCCAGACAGGGTATGGCTACACCTTC
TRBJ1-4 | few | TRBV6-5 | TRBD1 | CASSHTTGGGNEKLFF | TGTGCCAGCAGTCACACAACAGGGGGAGGTAATGAAAAACTGTTTTTT
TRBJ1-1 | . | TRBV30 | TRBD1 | CAWSVDPTGLNTEAFF | TGTGCCTGGAGTGTAGACCCGACAGGGCTAAACACTGAAGCTTTCTTT
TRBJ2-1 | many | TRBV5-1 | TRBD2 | CASSPGPGLAGGSYNEQFF | TGCGCCAGCAGCCCGGGACCGGGACTAGCGGGGGGATCCTACAATGAGCAGTTCTTC
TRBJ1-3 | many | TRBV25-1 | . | CASSDGANSGNTIYF | TGTGCCAGCAGTGATGGGGCGAACTCTGGAAACACCATATATTTT
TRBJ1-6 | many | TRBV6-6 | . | CASRTQESPLHF | TGTGCCAGCAGAACCCAGGAGTCACCCCTCCACTTT
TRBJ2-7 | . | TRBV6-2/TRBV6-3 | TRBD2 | CASSYKASGGYEQYF | TGTGCCAGCAGTTACAAGGCTAGCGGAGGTTACGAGCAGTACTTC
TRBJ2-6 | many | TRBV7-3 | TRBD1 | CASSLVSDRVSGANVLTF | TGTGCCAGCAGCTTAGTTTCGGACAGGGTTTCTGGGGCCAACGTCCTGACTTTC
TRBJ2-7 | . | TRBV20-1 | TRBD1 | CSARDLRTGGGNPEQYF | TGCAGTGCTAGAGATCTCCGGACAGGGGGCGGAAATCCCGAGCAGTACTTC
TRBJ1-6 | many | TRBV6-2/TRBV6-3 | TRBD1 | CASSRDRGGSPLHF | TGTGCCAGCAGTCGGGACAGGGGCGGCTCACCCCTCCACTTT
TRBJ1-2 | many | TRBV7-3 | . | CASSLRGEGGYTF | TGTGCCAGCAGCTTAAGAGGGGAAGGTGGCTACACCTTC
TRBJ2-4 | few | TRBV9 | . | CASSGAGGANIQYF | TGTGCCAGCAGCGGAGCTGGGGGTGCAAACATTCAGTACTTC
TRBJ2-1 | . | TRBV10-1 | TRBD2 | CASSPSGLNYNEQFF | TGCGCCAGCAGCCCATCGGGACTAAATTACAATGAGCAGTTCTTC
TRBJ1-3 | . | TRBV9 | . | CASSARPPGLTGNTIYF | TGTGCCAGCAGTGCTAGGCCCCCGGGACTCACTGGAAACACCATATATTTT
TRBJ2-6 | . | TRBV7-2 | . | CASSRTSSGANVLTF | TGTGCCAGCAGCCGGACCTCATCTGGGGCCAACGTCCTGACTTTC
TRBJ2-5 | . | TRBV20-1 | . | CSAPRQETQSF | TGCAGTGCCCCTCGACAAGAGACCCAGTCCTTC
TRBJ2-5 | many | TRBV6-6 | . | CASSPLGSRAETQYF | TGTGCCAGCAGTCCCCTTGGGAGTAGGGCAGAGACCCAGTACTTC
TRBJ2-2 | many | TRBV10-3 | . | CAITGRPNTGELFF | TGTGCCATCACTGGACGGCCTAACACCGGGGAGCTGTTTTTT
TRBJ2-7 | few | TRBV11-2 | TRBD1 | CASSPGTGASYEQYF | TGTGCCAGCAGCCCCGGGACAGGGGCCTCCTACGAGCAGTACTTC
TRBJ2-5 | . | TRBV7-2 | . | CASSSPRTRETQYF | TGTGCCAGCAGCTCCCCTCGGACGAGGGAGACCCAGTACTTC
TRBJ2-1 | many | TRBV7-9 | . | CASFTDSRVNEQFF | TGTGCCAGTTTTACCGACAGCCGCGTCAATGAGCAGTTCTTC
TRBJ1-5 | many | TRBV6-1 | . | CASRGGAYSNQPQHF | TGTGCCAGCCGGGGAGGAGCCTATAGCAATCAGCCCCAGCATTTT
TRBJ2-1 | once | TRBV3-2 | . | CASSQGSRWGLPYNEQFF | TGTGCCAGCAGCCAAGGTTCAAGGTGGGGCTTGCCCTACAATGAGCAGTTCTTC
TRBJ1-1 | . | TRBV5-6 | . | CASRRSNRTWAGETEAFF | TGTGCCAGCAGACGAAGTAACAGGACATGGGCAGGGGAAACTGAAGCTTTCTTT
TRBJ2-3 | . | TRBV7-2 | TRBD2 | CASSLEGLAGADTQYF | TGTGCCAGCAGCTTAGAAGGACTAGCGGGGGCAGATACGCAGTATTTT
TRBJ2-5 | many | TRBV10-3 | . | CAISKLDRGETQYF | TGTGCCATCAGCAAACTAGACCGGGGGGAGACCCAGTACTTC
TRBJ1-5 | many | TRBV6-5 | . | CASRQLAPGQPQHF | TGTGCCAGCAGGCAGCTCGCCCCAGGTCAGCCCCAGCATTTT
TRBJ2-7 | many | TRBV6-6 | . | CASSPSLDRPYEQYF | TGTGCCAGCAGTCCCTCCTTAGACAGGCCCTACGAGCAGTACTTC
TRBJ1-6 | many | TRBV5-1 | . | CASSLAGPDSPLHF | TGCGCCAGCAGCTTGGCGGGGCCTGATTCACCCCTCCACTTT
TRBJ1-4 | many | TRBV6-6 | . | CASSPPVGAGFDEKLFF | TGTGCCAGCAGTCCCCCCGTTGGGGCGGGTTTTGATGAAAAACTGTTTTTT
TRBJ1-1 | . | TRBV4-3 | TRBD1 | CASSQGGTANTEAFF | TGCGCCAGCAGCCAAGGAGGGACAGCGAACACTGAAGCTTTCTTT
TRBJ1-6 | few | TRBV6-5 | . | CASSQGYNSPLHF | TGTGCCAGCAGTCAGGGGTATAATTCACCCCTCCACTTT
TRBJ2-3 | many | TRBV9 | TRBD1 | CASSETGTADTQYF | TGTGCCAGCAGCGAGACAGGGACCGCAGATACGCAGTATTTT
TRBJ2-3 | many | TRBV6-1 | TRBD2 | CANVRLAATDTQYF | TGTGCCAACGTGAGGCTAGCGGCCACAGATACGCAGTATTTT
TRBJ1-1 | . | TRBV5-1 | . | CASRREMNTEAFF | TGCGCCAGCAGAAGGGAGATGAACACTGAAGCTTTCTTT
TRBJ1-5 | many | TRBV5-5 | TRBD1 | CASSPGTGPNQPQHF | TGTGCCAGCAGCCCCGGGACAGGGCCCAATCAGCCCCAGCATTTT
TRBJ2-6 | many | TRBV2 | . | CASSDQGAGANVLTF | TGTGCCAGCAGTGACCAGGGAGCTGGGGCCAACGTCCTGACTTTC
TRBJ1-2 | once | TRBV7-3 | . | CASSSGSRGYGYTF | TGTGCCAGCAGCTCCGGATCCCGAGGCTATGGCTACACCTTC
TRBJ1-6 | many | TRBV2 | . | CASSEGGRVNSPLHF | TGTGCCAGCAGTGAAGGAGGCAGGGTAAACTCACCCCTCCACTTT
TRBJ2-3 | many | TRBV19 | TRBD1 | CASSKQGQGTDTQYF | TGTGCCAGTAGTAAGCAGGGACAGGGAACAGATACGCAGTATTTT
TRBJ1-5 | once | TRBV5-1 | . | CASSLGEPDTQHF | TGCGCCAGCAGCTTGGGGGAACCAGATACGCAGCATTTT
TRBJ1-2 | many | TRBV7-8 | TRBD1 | CASSRGGATGDRYPF | TGTGCCAGCAGCCGCGGAGGCGCGACAGGGGATCGCTACCCCTTC
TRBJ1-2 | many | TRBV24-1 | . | CATGRGGNAGGYGYTF | TGTGCCACCGGGAGGGGGGGCAACGCCGGGGGCTATGGCTACACCTTC